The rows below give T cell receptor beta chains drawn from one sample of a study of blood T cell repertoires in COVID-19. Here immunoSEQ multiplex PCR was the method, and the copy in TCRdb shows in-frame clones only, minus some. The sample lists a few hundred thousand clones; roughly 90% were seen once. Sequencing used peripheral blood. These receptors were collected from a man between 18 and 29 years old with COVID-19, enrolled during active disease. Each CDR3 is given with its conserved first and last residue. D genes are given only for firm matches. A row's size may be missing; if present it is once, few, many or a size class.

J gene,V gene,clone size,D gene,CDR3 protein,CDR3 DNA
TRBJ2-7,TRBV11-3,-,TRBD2,CASSPRLAYPYEQYF,TGTGCCAGCAGCCCCCGACTAGCGTATCCGTATGAGCAGTACTTC
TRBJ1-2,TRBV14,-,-,CASSSQGPDGYTF,TGTGCCAGCAGCAGCCAGGGTCCCGATGGCTACACCTTC
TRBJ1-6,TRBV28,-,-,CASSFADSPLHF,TGTGCCAGCAGTTTTGCGGATTCACCCCTCCACTTT
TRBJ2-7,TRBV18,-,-,CASSLKYEQYF,TGTGCCAGCTCTCTAAAGTACGAGCAGTACTTC
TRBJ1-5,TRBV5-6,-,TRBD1,CASSLRDRDNQPQHF,TGTGCCAGCAGCTTGAGGGACAGGGACAATCAGCCCCAGCATTTT
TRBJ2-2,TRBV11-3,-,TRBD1,CASSFRDRNTGELFF,TGTGCCAGCAGCTTCCGGGACAGGAACACCGGGGAGCTGTTTTTT
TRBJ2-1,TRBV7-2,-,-,CASSWPSADNEQFF,TGTGCCAGCAGCTGGCCTAGCGCGGACAATGAGCAGTTCTTC
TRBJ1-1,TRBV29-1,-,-,CSIRRGVETEAFF,TGCAGCATAAGAAGGGGCGTGGAAACTGAAGCTTTCTTT
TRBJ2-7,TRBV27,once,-,CASSFAGPSYEQYF,TGTGCCAGCAGTTTTGCAGGTCCCTCCTACGAGCAGTACTTC
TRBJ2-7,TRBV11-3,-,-,CASSSWAGPTYEQYF,TGTGCCAGCAGCTCTTGGGCAGGGCCCACCTACGAGCAGTACTTC
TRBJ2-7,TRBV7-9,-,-,CASSPDSRYEQYF,TGTGCCAGCAGCCCCGACAGCCGTTACGAGCAGTACTTC
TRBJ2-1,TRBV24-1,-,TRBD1,CATSDHPGGEQFF,TGTGCCACCAGTGACCACCCAGGGGGTGAGCAGTTCTTC
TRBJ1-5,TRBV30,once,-,CAWSPGQSNQPQHF,TGTGCCTGGAGTCCCGGACAGAGCAATCAGCCCCAGCATTTT
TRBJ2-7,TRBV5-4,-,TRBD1,CASSPPGTGLYEQYF,TGTGCCAGCAGTCCCCCTGGGACAGGGCTCTACGAGCAGTACTTC
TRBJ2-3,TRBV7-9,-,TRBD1,CASSLGRGTARTTDTQYF,TGTGCCAGCAGCTTAGGGCGAGGGACAGCTCGTACGACAGATACGCAGTATTTT
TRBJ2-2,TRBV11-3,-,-,CASRAVRTGELFF,TGTGCCAGCAGGGCTGTTCGCACCGGGGAGCTGTTTTTT
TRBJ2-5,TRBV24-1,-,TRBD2,CATSDATSGSETQYF,TGTGCCACCAGTGATGCGACTAGCGGGAGTGAGACCCAGTACTTC
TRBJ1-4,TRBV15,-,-,CATSSPARQTFNEKLFF,TGTGCCACCAGCTCACCCGCCCGACAGACCTTTAATGAAAAACTGTTTTTT
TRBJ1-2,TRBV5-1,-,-,CASSLDPVNYGYTF,TGCGCCAGCAGCTTGGATCCAGTTAACTATGGCTACACCTTC
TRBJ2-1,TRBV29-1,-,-,CSVDSFYNEQFF,TGCAGCGTGGACAGCTTCTACAATGAGCAGTTCTTC
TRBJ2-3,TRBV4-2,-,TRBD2,CASSSASGGRTDTQYF,TGTGCCAGCAGCTCAGCTAGCGGGGGTCGCACAGATACGCAGTATTTT
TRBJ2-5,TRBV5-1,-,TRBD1,CASSATGGEETQYF,TGCGCCAGCAGCGCGACAGGGGGCGAAGAGACCCAGTACTTC
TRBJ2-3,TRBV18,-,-,CASSPGATDTQYF,TGTGCCAGCTCACCGGGGGCCACAGATACGCAGTATTTT
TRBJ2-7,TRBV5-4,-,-,CASSKESSYEQYF,TGTGCCAGCAGCAAGGAGAGCTCCTACGAGCAGTACTTC
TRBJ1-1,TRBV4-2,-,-,CASSQETRNTEAFF,TGTGCCAGCAGCCAAGAAACGAGGAACACTGAAGCTTTCTTT
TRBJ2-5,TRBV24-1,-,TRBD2,CATSDPSGILETQYF,TGTGCCACCAGTGACCCTAGCGGGATCCTAGAGACCCAGTACTTC
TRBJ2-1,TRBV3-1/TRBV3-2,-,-,CASSQALRQGLYNEQFF,TGTGCCAGCAGCCAAGCACTTCGGCAGGGACTTTACAATGAGCAGTTCTTC
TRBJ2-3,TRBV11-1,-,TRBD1,CASSTWTGLSTDTQYF,TGTGCCAGCAGCACGTGGACAGGGCTTAGCACAGATACGCAGTATTTT
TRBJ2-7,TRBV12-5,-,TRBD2,CASGSGTSGSYEQYF,TGTGCTAGTGGTTCAGGGACTAGCGGCTCCTACGAGCAGTACTTC
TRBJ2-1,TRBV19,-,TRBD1,CATRDRGNNEQFF,TGTGCTACACGGGACAGGGGTAACAATGAGCAGTTCTTC
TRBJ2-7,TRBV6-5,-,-,CATQARGQTYEQYF,TGTGCCACACAGGCCAGGGGTCAAACCTACGAGCAGTACTTC
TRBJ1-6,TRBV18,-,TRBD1,CASSGDRVEYSPLHF,TGTGCCAGCTCAGGGGACAGGGTCGAGTACTCACCCCTCCACTTT
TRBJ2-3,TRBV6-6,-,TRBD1,CASSRRGQGLTDTQYF,TGTGCCAGCAGTCGCCGGGGACAGGGTCTTACAGATACGCAGTATTTT
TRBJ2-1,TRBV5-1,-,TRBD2,CASSLGTSGGLYNEQFF,TGCGCCAGCAGCTTGGGGACTAGCGGGGGCCTCTACAATGAGCAGTTCTTC
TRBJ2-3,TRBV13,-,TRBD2,CASSFRGLAAADTQYF,TGTGCCAGCAGCTTCCGTGGACTAGCGGCCGCAGATACGCAGTATTTT
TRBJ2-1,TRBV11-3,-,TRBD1,CASSSRQGARNEQFF,TGTGCCAGCAGCTCCAGACAGGGGGCGCGGAATGAGCAGTTCTTC
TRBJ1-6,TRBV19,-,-,CASSIDGQVPNSPLHF,TGTGCCAGTAGTATAGATGGGCAGGTGCCTAATTCACCCCTCCACTTT
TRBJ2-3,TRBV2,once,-,CASSVIVQGGGDTQYF,TGTGCCAGCAGTGTCATAGTACAGGGGGGAGGGGATACGCAGTATTTT
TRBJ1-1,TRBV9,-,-,CASSAMTGNTEAFF,TGTGCCAGCAGCGCAATGACGGGGAACACTGAAGCTTTCTTT
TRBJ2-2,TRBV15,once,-,CATSRGSNGGGELFF,TGTGCCACCAGCAGGGGCTCCAACGGAGGCGGGGAGCTGTTTTTT
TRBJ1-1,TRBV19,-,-,CASIRGATEAFF,TGTGCCAGCATCAGGGGTGCCACTGAAGCTTTCTTT
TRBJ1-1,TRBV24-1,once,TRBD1,CATTSGKGQRSNTEAFF,TGTGCCACCACCTCTGGAAAGGGACAGCGGTCGAACACTGAAGCTTTCTTT
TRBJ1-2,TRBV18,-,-,CASSPQGVGYTF,TGTGCCAGCTCACCGCAGGGCGTTGGCTACACCTTC
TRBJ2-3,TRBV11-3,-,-,CASSLAGKTDTQYF,TGTGCCAGCAGCTTAGCGGGGAAGACAGATACGCAGTATTTT
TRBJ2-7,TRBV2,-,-,CASRRVYEQYF,TGTGCCAGCAGGAGGGTTTACGAGCAGTACTTC
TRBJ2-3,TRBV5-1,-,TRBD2,CASSYVRLAGGRSDTQYF,TGCGCCAGCAGCTACGTTCGACTAGCGGGAGGGCGATCAGATACGCAGTATTTT
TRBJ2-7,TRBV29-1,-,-,CSAQAGTYEQYF,TGCAGCGCTCAAGCGGGGACATACGAGCAGTACTTC
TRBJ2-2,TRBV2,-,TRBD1,CASRSRQGTGELFF,TGTGCCAGCAGAAGCAGACAGGGCACCGGGGAGCTGTTTTTT
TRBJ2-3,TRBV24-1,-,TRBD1,CAPGDRGCTDTQYF,TGTGCCCCGGGGGACAGGGGCTGCACAGATACGCAGTATTTT
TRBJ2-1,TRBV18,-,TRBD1,CASSQVATGFKNEQFF,TGTGCCAGCTCACAAGTGGCGACAGGGTTTAAGAATGAGCAGTTCTTC
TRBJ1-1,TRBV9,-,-,CASSVDSLSTEAFF,TGTGCCAGCAGCGTGGACAGTTTGAGCACTGAAGCTTTCTTT
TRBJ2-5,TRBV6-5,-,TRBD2,CASSYGGDLGTQYF,TGTGCCAGCAGTTACGGGGGGGATTTAGGGACCCAGTACTTC
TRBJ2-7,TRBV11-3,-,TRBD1,CASSSRQGAYEQYF,TGTGCCAGCAGCTCCCGACAGGGTGCCTACGAGCAGTACTTC
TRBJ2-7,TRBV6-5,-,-,CASSYGGSIYEQYF,TGTGCCAGCAGTTATGGAGGCTCTATTTACGAGCAGTACTTC
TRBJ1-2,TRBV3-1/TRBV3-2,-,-,CASSRNSATAANYGYTF,TGTGCCAGCAGCCGAAACTCCGCTACAGCTGCGAACTATGGCTACACCTTC